This TCR beta chain was documented in a study of blood T cell repertoires in COVID-19 (dated by TCRdb to 2018 to 2021). Notes on the research overall: The collaborator samples originated in the United States, Italy and Spain and spanned the acute and convalescent phases of COVID-19. Nearly every sample came with metadata listing a de-identified subject ID, COVID-19 status, age in years and sex. The repertoires were released in a freely available public database meant as a resource for research on the immune response to SARS-CoV-2. Where available, HLA class I and class II types were obtained from metadata supplied by the sample provider rather than from assay-based typing. The dataset comprised deeply sampled blood TCRbeta repertoires from subjects exposed to, actively infected with, or recovered from COVID-19. The samples were drawn from two sources: the first 160 participants of the ongoing ImmuneRACE study, and 950 to 1,500 subjects contributed by 6 global collaborators. The material from the prospective study consisted of cDNA or gDNA derived from T cells, B-cell-depleted T cells, or PBMCs.

One collaborating source in Seattle enrolled patients during active infection and followed them longitudinally through the course of disease. Collaborating institutions collected whole blood in K2EDTA tubes following their own protocols. For TCRbeta analysis, collaborators shipped samples as frozen whole blood, isolated PBMCs, or DNA extracted from either of those sample types. The CDR3 numbers 16 residues from cysteine through phenylalanine. Kept here is only the CDR3 DNA, which spans 48 bases and is read in frame from base 1. Per the germline V gene (reference sequence), LNHDA is the CDR1 and SQIVND is the CDR2. V is shortened by 3 bases, J by 0 bases, and the region joining them spans 11 bases. Study-wide findings and limitations: The amount of clinical and demographic metadata varied by source and participant and was provided uncurated.

TCRbeta CDR3 regions were amplified from genomic DNA by means of the immunoSEQ Assay, a bias-controlled multiplex PCR. The authors' pipeline ran thus. Within the assay, amplification of reference gene primers was used to estimate how many nucleated cells each sample contained. To quantify the absolute abundance of each unique TCRbeta CDR3 rearrangement, sequence reads were collapsed and filtered. For each sample, productive Simpson clonality was calculated as the square root of Simpson's diversity index over productive rearrangements. TCRdb limited this immuneACCESS table to in-frame rearrangements with V and J called. A share of clones is missing; checked studies link under half to unresolved V genes, and the rest is unexplained. V, J and clone size reflect that table, while D and trimming were determined from the DNA. This sample holds 150,000 to 180,000 clones; approximately 85% were observed only once. The ten largest account for 0.55% to 0.75% of the sample.

This clone appeared a few times. What antigen it recognizes has not been identified. Base qualities were left out, and no much larger clone turns up one base away. The chain is made from TRBV19 and TRBJ2-2; TRBD2 is a possible D gene, resting on 6 matching bases. This sequence originates from a man in his fifties or sixties with COVID-19, enrolled during active disease. Material for sequencing was peripheral blood. The nucleotide sequence is TGTGCCAGTAGTATCACTGGCGGGGCGAACACCGGGGAGCTGTTTTTT. Its translation is CASSITGGANTGELFF.